This TCR beta chain was identified in a study of regulatory T cells. Of note for this clone: The antigen is unknown.

A couple of CD3G-deficient patients had more severe autoimmunity; all had some. Overall study results and limits: Skewed V and J usage and few unique V-J pairs marked patient repertoires, most in Tregs.

Between the trimmed V and J ends, which lost 3 bases and 3 bases, there was a span of 12 bases. This CDR3 region has 14 residues. The germline V gene encodes CDR1 MDHEN and CDR2 SYDVKM. The PCR used 52 TRBV and 13 TRBJ primers. Profiling relied on immunoSEQ multiplex PCR, and the TCRdb table lists in-frame clones only, not all of them. The repertoire has approximately 9,000 clones, approximately 84% of them found once; the top ten carry roughly a tenth. The V call is TRBV28, the J call TRBJ2-7; the D gene is possibly TRBD2 (6 bases). Sequenced input: CD8+ T cells sorted from blood. This TCR came from a person aged 18 to 35 with CD3G deficiency. Here the CDR3 DNA reads TGTGCCAGCAGTTTCAGCGGGTCGGTCTACGAGCAGTACTTC. This encodes CASSFSGSVYEQYF.